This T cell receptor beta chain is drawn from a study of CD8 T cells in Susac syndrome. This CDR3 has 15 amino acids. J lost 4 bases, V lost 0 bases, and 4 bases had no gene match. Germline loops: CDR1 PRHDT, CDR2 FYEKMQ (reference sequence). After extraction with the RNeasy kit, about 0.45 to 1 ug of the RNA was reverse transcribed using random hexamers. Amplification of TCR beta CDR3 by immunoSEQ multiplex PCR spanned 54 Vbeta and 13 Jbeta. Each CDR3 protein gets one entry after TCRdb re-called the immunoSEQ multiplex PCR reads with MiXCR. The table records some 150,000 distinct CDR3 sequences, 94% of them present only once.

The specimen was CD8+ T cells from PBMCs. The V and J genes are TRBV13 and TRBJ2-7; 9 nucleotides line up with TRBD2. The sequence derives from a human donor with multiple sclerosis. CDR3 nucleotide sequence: TGTGCCAGCAGCTTAGGGCTAGCGGGGACTTACGAGCAGTACTTC. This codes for CASSLGLAGTYEQYF.